This T cell receptor (beta chain) was identified during a study of prognosis after radiotherapy for stage I lung cancer. About the study: After radiotherapy, distant metastases appeared in four patients at a median of approximately 7 months, and about 15 patients showed no significant progression.

This clonotype was counted many times. Antigen specificity is unknown. Researchers took 4.5 to 6 milliliters of peripheral blood at each of two time points. Broader study findings: Where distant metastases developed, patients had lower Shannon entropy after stereotactic body radiation therapy.

Template was genomic DNA; TCR beta CDR3 amplified in two multiplex PCR rounds. Primers (each specific to one TRBV or TRBJ gene) were used in first-round PCR. One entry per CDR3 protein results from TCRdb running MiXCR on the multiplex PCR reads. The sample shows approximately 17,000 distinct CDR3 sequences, about 47% of them seen only once. Sequenced here: PBMCs, sampled before or after stereotactic body radiation therapy (not recorded which). This receptor was identified in a donor aged 50 or older with non-small cell lung cancer.

As DNA, the CDR3 is TGTGCCATCAGTTCCCGGGAGGACATGGGCTACACCTTC. It specifies CAISSREDMGYTF. The rearrangement uses TRBV10-3 and TRBJ1-2, with D possibly matching TRBD1 (5 bases). Germline V gene sequence: CDR1 ENHRY, CDR2 SYGVKD. V lost 5 bases and J 8 bases, leaving 15 bases between the germline ends. This CDR3 comprises 13 residues.